This TCR beta chain was found in a study of T cell responses to AZD1222 COVID-19 vaccine (dated by TCRdb to about 2021). Study-level background: AZD1222 recipients with second doses at about 4 weeks or about 12 weeks were pooled, because spike-specific TCR depth and breadth did not differ between schedules. A total of just over 230 trial participants underwent TCR sequencing, of whom about 200 had received two doses of AZD1222 and 26 had received two doses of the MenACWY control vaccine. Trial participants were enrolled by age into subgroups of 18-55, 56-69 and 70-plus years, and around 150, 28 and 57 TCR-sequenced participants, respectively, were included in these subgroups.

Remarks on this clone: Its target antigen remains unknown. Base qualities are not provided; no much larger clone lies one nucleotide away.

The CDR3 regions of human TCRbeta chains were analyzed by immunosequencing. In the original analysis: Repertoire TCRs were matched against a reference library of SARS-CoV-2-specific TCRs generated with the MIRA antigen-specificity platform. Breadth was defined as the fraction of unique TCRs that were SARS-CoV-2-associated. Depth was defined as the fraction of total T cells that were SARS-CoV-2-associated. Using the MIRA data, each spike-specific TCR was mapped to the spike region that the TCR reacts to and placed in a CD4 or CD8 class. Log10-transformed breadth and depth values were compared by one-way ANOVA with Sidak's multiple comparisons tests. TCRdb carries this immuneACCESS record with in-frame sequences only. Its versions omit some clonotypes, under half of them owing to an unresolved V gene in the studies checked, with the rest unexplained. V and J calls and clone size are given by that table; D and trimming were obtained from the DNA. This sample is represented by more than 140,000 clones; about 90% of them were singletons. About 3% of the sample is taken by the ten largest.

Inclusive of the bounding cysteine and phenylalanine, the CDR3 is 15 residues long. The read is trimmed to its CDR3 DNA, 45 bases read in frame from base 1. The full study reports these points: Epitopes outside the regions mutated in the B.1.351 and B.1.1.7 variants were reportedly recognized by nearly half of the unique spike-specific TCRs. Participants were mostly white British, with more females than males. The authors suggested clonal diversity may have been underestimated. Conclusions about previously exposed vaccinees were limited because only six AZD1222 recipients were SARS-CoV-2 seropositive at baseline. The vaccine-associated CD4 TCRs covered the entire spike protein, and the dominant responses fell in regions 160-218 and 743-854. In the small 56-69-year group, the increase in depth fell short of significance, most likely because of low power. After two AZD1222 doses, both the breadth and the depth of spike-specific TCRs were significantly higher than at day 0 and than in MenACWY recipients. No day 14 peak-response samples were available, so repertoires were characterized only after the peak T cell response.

Taken with the paper, the label for time point translates to: baseline before first vaccination. Vaccinee samples came from UK trials COV001 and COV002, including a single-blind randomized controlled phase 2/3 trial of AZD1222 (ChAdOx1 nCoV-19) in healthy adults. For TCRbeta chain sequencing, PBMC samples were collected from trial participants at day 0 and at day 28 after the second dose. This TCR derives from an adult in good health. The chain links TRBV21-1 with TRBJ1-2. TRBV21-1 is shown as a pseudogene. Sequenced here: peripheral blood, sampled on day 0 of AZD1222 vaccination. The base sequence is TGTGCCAGCAGCAAAGCTGGATCTTCTGGTTATGGCTACACCTTC. This sequence encodes CASSKAGSSGYGYTF.